The 32 T cell receptor beta chains reported below all come from one sample, sequenced in a study of read filtering for tumor transcriptome and immune sequencing. The library was built from approximately 400 ng RNA with molecular barcoded adaptors for alpha/delta and beta/gamma chains. TCRdb reprocessed the reads with MiXCR, giving one entry per CDR3 protein. The sample includes about 57,000 distinct CDR3 sequences, approximately 13% seen only once; the top ten take 45%. The source material was a population of CD138-negative cells sorted from bone marrow. The receptors stem from a donor aged 40 or older with multiple myeloma.

The chain couples TRBV7-9 to TRBJ2-7; the D is unclear. This CDR3 has 11 amino acids. V shed 5 bases and J shed 3 bases, with 5 bases lying between them. Germline assignment: CDR1 SEHNR and CDR2 FQNEAQ (reference sequence). CDR3 amino acids: CASSPGYEQYF. The CDR3 region has the DNA TGTGCCAGCAGCCCTGGCTACGAGCAGTACTTC.

This clonotype was picked up a small number of times. With a much larger clone just one base away, this may be a read error. CDR3 region: CASNLQGPKYNEQFF. CDR3 DNA sequence: TGCGCCAGCAACTTACAGGGTCCCAAGTACAATGAGCAGTTCTTC. V usage is TRBV5-1 and J usage is TRBJ2-1, with D possibly matching TRBD1 (6 bases). The CDR3 length is 15 residues. CDR1 and CDR2 from the germline V gene are SGHRS and YFSETQ. V dropped 6 bases and J dropped 4 bases, with 17 bases sitting between them.

The chain has TRBV7-2 and TRBJ1-2; 7 bases agree with TRBD1. Germline CDR1 reads SGHTA; CDR2 reads FQGNSA. The CDR3 has 19 residues. V lost 0 bases to trimming and J lost 0 bases; unmatched junction nucleotides: 13. CDR3 coding DNA: TGTGCCAGCAGCTTAGCGAACAGGGGCGCACTGACAGCTAACTATGGCTACACCTTC. It encodes CASSLANRGALTANYGYTF. Drawing the rest from reference TRBV7-2 and TRBJ1-2, the complete variable domain is GAGVSQSPSNKVTEKGKDVELRCDPISGHTALYWYRQSLGQGLEFLIYFQGNSAPDKSGLPSDRFSAERTGGSVSTLTIQRTQQEDSAVYLCASSLANRGALTANYGYTFGSGTRLTVV.

The V and J genes are TRBV14 and TRBJ1-4, with D maybe TRBD1 (5 bases). Trimming took 4 bases from V and 3 from J, leaving 15 bases between them. From germline, CDR1 is SGHDN and CDR2 FVKESK. This CDR3 is 16 amino acids long. The CDR3: CASSRPTGGANEKLFF. The CDR3 bases are TGTGCCAGCAGCCGGCCGACCGGGGGGGCTAATGAAAAACTGTTTTTT.

This clonotype was observed many times. The V gene is TRBV7-8, the J gene TRBJ2-6; no firm D call. Germline CDR1 is SGHVS and CDR2 is FQNEAQ. Trimming took 4 bases from V and 0 from J, leaving 16 bases between them. The CDR3 length is 18 residues. CDR3 nucleotide sequence: TGTGCCAGCAGCTCTCCGGGCCTAGATTTCTCTGGGGCCAACGTCCTGACTTTC. This sequence encodes CASSSPGLDFSGANVLTF.

This clonotype appeared many times. The chain combines TRBV7-8 with TRBJ2-3, with 8 bases aligning to TRBD2. Germline CDR1 and CDR2: SGHVS and FQNEAQ. The CDR3 length is 17 residues. V lost 0 bases to trimming and J lost 2 bases; unmatched junction nucleotides: 7. The CDR3 DNA is TGTGCCAGCAGCTTAGCAGCCGGGAGGGCCCTCACAGATACGCAGTATTTT. Encoded protein: CASSLAAGRALTDTQYF. Based on the CDR3 plus reference TRBV7-8 and TRBJ2-3, the full variable domain is GAGVSQSPRYKVAKRGQDVALRCDPISGHVSLFWYQQALGQGPEFLTYFQNEAQLDKSGLPSDRFFAERPEGSVSTLKIQRTQQEDSAVYLCASSLAAGRALTDTQYFGPGTRLTVL.

This clonotype was detected many times. The chain combines TRBV6-5 with TRBJ2-3; 8 bases map to TRBD1. Germline assignment: CDR1 MNHEY and CDR2 SVGAGI. The CDR3 consists of 15 residues. The ends lost 8 bases at V and 3 bases at J; junction bases unmatched: 10. The CDR3 nucleotides are TGTGCCAGCCGGGACAGGCCCCTCGGTACAGATACGCAGTATTTT. This sequence encodes CASRDRPLGTDTQYF.

This clonotype was picked up a small number of times. The chain uses TRBV24-1 and TRBJ2-5; D may be TRBD1 (6 bases). Germline loops: CDR1 KGHDR, CDR2 SFDVKD. The CDR3 runs to 15 residues. Deletions cut 3 bases from V and 5 bases from J, with 15 bases between. The CDR3 nucleotides are TGTGCCACCAGTGATCCAGGGGTCGCGGTTGAGACCCAGTACTTC. Translating it yields CATSDPGVAVETQYF.

This clonotype was counted at least ten times. DNA for the CDR3: TGTGCCAGCAGTGATGGTGGGTTTAACACTGAAGCTTTCTTT. This codes for CASSDGGFNTEAFF. This chain uses TRBV2 with TRBJ1-1, with D unclear. CDR1 and CDR2 from the germline V gene are SNHLY and FYNNEI. V lost 3 bases and J lost 2, with 10 bases in between. The CDR3 totals 14 residues. Full variable domain (missing parts from reference TRBV2 and TRBJ1-1): EPEVTQTPSHQVTQMGQEVILRCVPISNHLYFYWYRQILGQKVEFLVSFYNNEISEKSEIFDDQFSVERPDGSNFTLKIRSTKLEDSAMYFCASSDGGFNTEAFFGQGTRLTVV.

This clonotype was seen repeatedly, ten times or more. CDR3: CASSSQADRTGELFF. In nucleotides, the CDR3 is TGTGCCAGCAGCTCACAGGCCGATCGCACCGGGGAGCTGTTTTTT. This rearrangement joins TRBV7-9 to TRBJ2-2; TRBD1 is a possible D gene (5 bases). There are 15 residues in the CDR3. The V end lost 4 bases, the J end lost 4 bases, and 13 bases lay between the germline ends. The germline V gene encodes CDR1 SEHNR and CDR2 FQNEAQ (reference sequence).

This clonotype was recorded a few times. This rearrangement joins TRBV18 to TRBJ1-3; possible D gene TRBD1, 6 bases. CDR3 length: 16 residues. The V gene lost 1 base and the J gene lost 4 bases, with 14 bases spanning the gap. Germline-derived CDR1 and CDR2 are KGHSH and LQKENI. For the CDR3, the DNA is TGTGCCAGCTCACCACGGACAGTACTGAGCGGAAACACCATATATTTT. Its protein product is CASSPRTVLSGNTIYF.

This clonotype was counted ten times or more. V gene TRBV5-4 combines with J gene TRBJ2-7; maybe TRBD2 (6 bases). The ends were cut back, 4 bases at V and 2 bases at J, with 13 bases in the middle. This CDR3 spans 14 amino acids. CDR1 is SGHNT and CDR2 is YYREEE in the germline V gene (reference sequence). The CDR3 DNA reads TGTGCCAGCAGCATCGGGACTGCCCCCTACGAGCAGTACTTC. As protein: CASSIGTAPYEQYF. Supplemented by reference TRBV5-4 and TRBJ2-7, the full variable domain reads ETGVTQSPTHLIKTRGQQVTLRCSSQSGHNTVSWYQQALGQGPQFIFQYYREEENGRGNFPPRFSGLQFPNYSSELNVNALELDDSALYLCASSIGTAPYEQYFGPGTRLTVT.

As concerns this clonotype: This may come from a read error, since a much larger clone is one base off. No conserved phenylalanine or tryptophan ends this CDR3, so it is likely a read error. The chain employs TRBV28 and TRBJ1-1, with TRBD1 matching 8 bases. This CDR3 has 15 residues. V trimming: 5 bases; J trimming: 6 bases; junction bases outside the gene matches: 11. The germline gives CDR1 MDHEN, CDR2 SYDVKM. This CDR3 is CASSVPRGREPEAFS. The CDR3 DNA sequence: TGTGCCAGCAGTGTCCCCAGGGGGCGCGAACCTGAAGCTTTCTCT.

This clonotype was seen repeatedly, ten times or more. The chain links TRBV20-1 to TRBJ2-1, with a weak D call TRBD2 (5 bases). The CDR3 is made up of 11 amino acids. The V end was cut by 5 bases, the J end by 4 bases, with 6 bases between. Germline V gene sequence: CDR1 DFQATT, CDR2 SNEGSKA (reference sequence). The CDR3 nucleotides read TGCAGTGCTCGGGGTTACAATGAGCAGTTCTTC. This gives the protein CSARGYNEQFF.

This clonotype has ten or more counts. The V and J genes are TRBV18 and TRBJ2-1, with 7 nucleotides matching TRBD1. In germline, CDR1 is KGHSH, CDR2 LQKENI. V lost 2 bases to trimming and J lost 3 bases; unmatched junction nucleotides: 7. CDR3 length: 16 residues. CDR3 protein: CASSPMGQRNYNEQFF. CDR3 DNA: TGTGCCAGCTCACCAATGGGACAGCGCAACTACAATGAGCAGTTCTTC.

This clonotype was seen at least ten times. This chain links TRBV29-1 with TRBJ2-1; 7 nucleotides agree with TRBD1. CDR1 and CDR2 from the germline V gene are SQVTM and ANQGSEA. V gave up 4 bases and J gave up 2 bases; unmatched junction bases: 5. The CDR3 is 14 residues long. The CDR3 DNA sequence: TGCAGCGTTGGTCGAGGGGGCCCCTACAATGAGCAGTTCTTC. Amino acid sequence: CSVGRGGPYNEQFF.

This clonotype has a count of ten or more. The rearrangement links TRBV7-6 to TRBJ2-1, with 9 positions matching TRBD2. The CDR3 length is 16 residues. Trimming at V came to 1 base and at J to 1 base, leaving 2 bases not matched to a gene. CDR1 and CDR2 (germline): SGHVS, FNYEAQ. The CDR3 DNA sequence: TGTGCCAGCAGCTTAGTAGCGGGAGTATCCTACAATGAGCAGTTCTTC. Translating it yields CASSLVAGVSYNEQFF.

This clonotype was found a few times. J is TRBJ1-1 and V is TRBV24-1; D unclear. Germline loops: CDR1 KGHDR, CDR2 SFDVKD. The CDR3 spans 12 residues. The V gene lost 4 bases and the J gene lost 4 bases, with 6 bases spanning the gap. In DNA form, the CDR3 reads TGTGCCACCAGTGACAGTGGCACTGAAGCTTTCTTT. Its protein product is CATSDSGTEAFF.

Concerning this clonotype: A much larger clone lies a single base off, so this may be a read error. V is TRBV7-7 and J is TRBJ2-3; D ambiguous. Germline V CDR1 and CDR2: SSHAT, FNYEAQ (reference sequence). The CDR3 is 16 amino acids. Deletions cut 5 bases from V and 1 base from J, with 16 bases between. CDR3 bases: TGTGCCAGCAGCCCTTTTACGGCTGCAGGCACAGATACGCAGTATTTT. Encoded protein: CASSPFTAAGTDTQYF.

This clonotype occurred many times. V and J are TRBV19 and TRBJ2-1; 8 bases are shared with TRBD2. Germline loops: CDR1 LNHDA, CDR2 SQIVND (reference sequence). The CDR3 runs 16 residues. After removal of 1 base from V and 3 bases from J, the junction contained 5 bases not matched to a gene. CDR3 loop: CASSIGPTSVYNEQFF. The CDR3 nucleotides are TGTGCCAGTAGTATAGGCCCGACTAGCGTCTACAATGAGCAGTTCTTC.

This clonotype was seen a few times. The chain carries TRBV29-1 and TRBJ2-5; unclear D gene. CDR3 size: 14 residues. Germline V gives CDR1 SQVTM, CDR2 ANQGSEA. V lost 1 base and J 1 base, leaving 10 bases between the germline ends. CDR3 DNA: TGCAGCGTTGAAGGGCGACTCCTCCAAGAGACCCAGTACTTC. Protein: CSVEGRLLQETQYF.

Comment on this clonotype: At one of its ends the junction is not consistent with the germline gene, which may arise from a read error. The chain recombines TRBV27 with TRBJ1-5; the match to TRBD1 covers 8 bases. The germline CDR1 and CDR2 sequences are MNHEY and SMNVEV (reference sequence). The CDR3 has 14 residues. The CDR3 region has the DNA TGTGCCAGCAGTTTAAACAGGGGGGATCAGCCCCGGCATTTT. Amino acid sequence: CASSLNRGDQPRHF.

This clonotype was recorded at least ten times. The chain joins TRBV7-3 to TRBJ2-7; 10 nucleotides agree with TRBD1. The CDR3 has 15 residues. Losses at the gene ends were 4 bases for V and 2 bases for J; bases not matched to a gene: 5. Germline-derived CDR1 and CDR2 are SGHTA and FQGTGA. For the CDR3, the DNA is TGTGCCAGCAGCTCAAGACAGGGGGCCGCCTACGAGCAGTACTTC. This sequence encodes CASSSRQGAAYEQYF.

This clonotype was detected once. CDR3 DNA sequence: TGTGCCAGCAGCCCTACGAATAGCGGGAATAATGAGCAGTTCTTC. Translating it yields CASSPTNSGNNEQFF. J is TRBJ2-1 and V is TRBV11-2; 8 nucleotides match TRBD2. V lost 5 bases to trimming and J lost 7 bases; unmatched junction nucleotides: 10. The CDR3 is made up of 15 amino acids. Germline V gene data show CDR1 as SGHAT and CDR2 as FQNNGV.

Ten or more counts support this clonotype. The rearrangement links TRBV27 to TRBJ2-7; D is possibly TRBD2 (5 bases). V was clipped by 4 bases and J by 6 bases, with 10 bases between them. The CDR3 loop spans 12 amino acids. Germline V gives CDR1 MNHEY, CDR2 SMNVEV (reference sequence). CDR3 residues: CASSSYRGEQYF. CDR3 DNA sequence: TGTGCCAGCAGTTCCTACCGGGGCGAGCAGTACTTC.

This clonotype has more than one count but fewer than ten. The chain joins TRBV5-1 to TRBJ2-5; 8 positions match TRBD1. Germline V lookup: CDR1 SGHRS, CDR2 YFSETQ. The CDR3 length is 14 residues. V lost 3 bases and J lost 6; bases outside the gene matches: 7. The CDR3 DNA follows: TGCGCCAGCAGCTCACTGACAGGGGTGCAGACCCAGTACTTC. It is translated as CASSSLTGVQTQYF.

This clonotype has a handful of counts. The chain links TRBV6-2 or TRBV6-3 to TRBJ2-2; D remains unclear. In germline, CDR1 is MNHEY, CDR2 SVGEGT. CDR3 length: 19 amino acids. V lost 5 bases and J 5 bases, leaving 27 bases between the germline ends. For the CDR3, the DNA is TGTGCCAGCAGTCCCGACATCGCCCAGGTCCACTTTAATACCGGGGAGCTGTTTTTT. Translating gives CASSPDIAQVHFNTGELFF.

The table lists this clonotype with many counts. The rearrangement uses TRBV13 and TRBJ2-7; 12 nucleotides agree with TRBD2. Germline CDR1 and CDR2: PRHDT and FYEKMQ (reference sequence). After removal of 1 base from V and 2 bases from J, the junction contained 6 bases not matched to a gene. This CDR3 region has 17 residues. The chain's CDR3 is CASSLAPLAGGTYEQYF. The CDR3 DNA is TGTGCCAGCAGCTTAGCACCTCTAGCGGGAGGGACCTACGAGCAGTACTTC.

This clonotype was recorded a few times. The V gene is TRBV20-1, the J gene TRBJ2-3, with TRBD2 matching over 12 bases. CDR1 and CDR2 (germline): DFQATT, SNEGSKA (reference sequence). V lost 2 bases, J lost 3 bases, and 3 bases stayed unmatched. This CDR3 has 15 amino acids. CDR3 sequence (DNA): TGCAGTGCTAGACAGCTAGCGGGAGGGACAGATACGCAGTATTTT. Amino acid sequence: CSARQLAGGTDTQYF.

In its sample, this clonotype was seen once. The chain recombines TRBV11-2 with TRBJ2-5, with unresolved D. V was shortened by 2 bases and J by 5 bases, with 6 bases between the two germline ends. This CDR3 region has 12 residues. Germline V gene lookup returns CDR1 SGHAT and CDR2 FQNNGV. The CDR3, as DNA: TGTGCCAGCAGCTTAACTGGTGAGACCCAGTACTTC. Translated: CASSLTGETQYF.

This clonotype was seen ten or more times. The V gene is TRBV12-3 or TRBV12-4, the J gene TRBJ2-1; 9 bases fit TRBD1. This CDR3 spans 14 amino acids. V lost 7 bases, J lost 4 bases, and 5 bases stayed unmatched. CDR3 DNA: TGTGCCAGCAATAGGGACAGGGTTTACAATGAGCAGTTCTTC. Protein: CASNRDRVYNEQFF.

This clonotype was seen ten or more times. Here the CDR3 DNA reads TGCGCCAGCAGCCAAGACATGGGACTAGGGATTGAGCAGTTCTTC. It is translated as CASSQDMGLGIEQFF. The V call is TRBV4-3, the J call TRBJ2-1; 8 bases align to TRBD2. The CDR3 consists of 15 residues. CDR1 LGHNA and CDR2 YSLEER come from the germline V gene. Trimming removed 0 bases from V and 9 bases from J; junction bases left unmatched: 7.